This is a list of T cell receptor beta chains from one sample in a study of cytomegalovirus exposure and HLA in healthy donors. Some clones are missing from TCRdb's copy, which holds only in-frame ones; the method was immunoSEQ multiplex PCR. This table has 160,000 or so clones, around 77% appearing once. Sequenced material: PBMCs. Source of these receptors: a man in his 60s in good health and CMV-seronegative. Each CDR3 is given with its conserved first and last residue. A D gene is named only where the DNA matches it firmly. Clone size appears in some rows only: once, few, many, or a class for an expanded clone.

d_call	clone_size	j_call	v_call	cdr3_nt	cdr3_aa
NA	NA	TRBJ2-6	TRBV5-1	TGCGCCAGCAGCTGGGAGGCTGGGGCCAACGTCCTGACTTTC	CASSWEAGANVLTF
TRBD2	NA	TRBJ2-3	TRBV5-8	TGTGCCAGCAGCTTGGGGGCTAGCGGGAGTGTCGCAGATACGCAGTATTTT	CASSLGASGSVADTQYF
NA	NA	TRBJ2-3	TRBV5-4	TGTGCCAGCACCGGAGTGGGGGGAGGCCTCCCCACAGATACGCAGTATTTT	CASTGVGGGLPTDTQYF
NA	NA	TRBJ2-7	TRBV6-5	TGTGCCAGCGGTTTTGGGGGGGGCCTCGGAAACGAGCAGTACTTC	CASGFGGGLGNEQYF
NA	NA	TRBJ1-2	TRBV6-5	TGTGCCAGCAGTCCACAGGGTCCCTATGGCTACCCCTTC	CASSPQGPYGYPF
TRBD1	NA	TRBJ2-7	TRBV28	TGTGCCAGCAGTTTGCTACAGGGGGATGTGTACTTC	CASSLLQGDVYF
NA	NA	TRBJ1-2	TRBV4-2	TGTGCCAGCAGCCAAGTACTGGGAGAAACCTATGGCTACACCTTC	CASSQVLGETYGYTF
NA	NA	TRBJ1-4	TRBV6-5	TGTGCCAGCAGTTACCTGGCAGGGGCGGATGAAAAACTGTTTTTT	CASSYLAGADEKLFF
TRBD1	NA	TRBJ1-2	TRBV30	TGTGCCTGGTGGACAGGGGGCTATGGCTACACCTTC	CAWWTGGYGYTF
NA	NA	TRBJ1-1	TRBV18	TGTGCCAGCTCCCGGGAGACGAATGAAGCTTTCTTT	CASSRETNEAFF
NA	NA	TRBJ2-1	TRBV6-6	TGTGCCAGCAGCCCCCTCGGACCGGTCGAGGGAGGAGAGCAGTTCTTC	CASSPLGPVEGGEQFF
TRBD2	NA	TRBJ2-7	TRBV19	TGTGCCAGTGCAGCGGGGGATACCTACGAGCAGTACTTC	CASAAGDTYEQYF
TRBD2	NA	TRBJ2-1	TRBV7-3	TGTGCCAGCAGCTTAGAAGCGGGAGAGCACAATGAGCAGTTCTTC	CASSLEAGEHNEQFF
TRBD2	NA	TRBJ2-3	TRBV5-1	TGCGCCAGCAGCCAGGGACTAGCAGTAAGCACAGATACGCAGTATTTT	CASSQGLAVSTDTQYF
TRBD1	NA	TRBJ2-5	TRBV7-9	TGTGCCAGCAGCCCGACAGGGGTGGAGACCCAGTACTTC	CASSPTGVETQYF
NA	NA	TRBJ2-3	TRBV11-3	TGTGCCAGCAGCTTCTCGTCCACAGATACGCAGTATTTT	CASSFSSTDTQYF
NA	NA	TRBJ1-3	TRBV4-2	TGTGCCAGCAGCCAAGGGACACCCGGAAACACCATATATTTT	CASSQGTPGNTIYF
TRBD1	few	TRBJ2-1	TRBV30	TGTGCCTGCTTGACAGGGAGAATCCTCGAACGGTGGCCCCAGTTCTTC	CACLTGRILERWPQFF
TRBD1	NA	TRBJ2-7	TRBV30	TGTGCCTGGCTCCGGGACAGGGGGCTCGAGCAGTACTTC	CAWLRDRGLEQYF
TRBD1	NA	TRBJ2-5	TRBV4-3	TGCGCCAGCAGCCAAGAGGGCAGGGGGTACGAGACCCAGTACTTC	CASSQEGRGYETQYF
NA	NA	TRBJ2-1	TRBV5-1	TGCGCCAGCATGGGCAGGGCTTATGAGCAGTTCTTC	CASMGRAYEQFF
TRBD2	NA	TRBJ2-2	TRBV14	TGTGCCAGCAGGAGGACTAGCGGGGGGAACACCGGGGAGCTGTTTTTT	CASRRTSGGNTGELFF
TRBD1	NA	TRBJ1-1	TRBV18	TGTGCCAGCTCACCTGATATGGGACAGATGAACACTGAAGCTTTCTTT	CASSPDMGQMNTEAFF
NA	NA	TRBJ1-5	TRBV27	TGTGCCAGCAGTTTTGTTGGGCATCAGCCCCAGCATTTT	CASSFVGHQPQHF
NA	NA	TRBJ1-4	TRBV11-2	TGTGCCAGCAGCCATTACCTCAGAAAGCAGGGGATTAATGAAAAACTGTTTTTT	CASSHYLRKQGINEKLFF
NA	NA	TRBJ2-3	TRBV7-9	TGTGCCAGCAGCCCTCCGGAGCCCGGCCAGTATTTT	CASSPPEPGQYF
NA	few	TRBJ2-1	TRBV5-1	TGCGCCAGCAGCTTGTCCCCTCCGACAGGTACCTACAATGAGCAGTTCTTC	CASSLSPPTGTYNEQFF
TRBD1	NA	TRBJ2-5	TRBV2	TGTGCGACGAGGACAGGAACATCAGAGACCCAGTACTTC	CATRTGTSETQYF
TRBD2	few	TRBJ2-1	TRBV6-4	TGTGCCAGCAGTGACGCGGGGGGGGCCTACAATGAGCAGTTCTTC	CASSDAGGAYNEQFF
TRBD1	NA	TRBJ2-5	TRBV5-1	TGCGCCAGCAGCCCGGCCGGGACAGGGCAAGAGACCCAGTACTTC	CASSPAGTGQETQYF
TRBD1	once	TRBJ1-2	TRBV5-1	TGCGCCAGCTCCCCCGGACAGGGGCAGGGCTACACCTTC	CASSPGQGQGYTF
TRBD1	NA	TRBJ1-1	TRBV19	TGTGCTTCGGACCGGGACAGGGGGGCGGAAGCTTTCTTT	CASDRDRGAEAFF
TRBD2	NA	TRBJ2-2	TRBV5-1	TGCGCCAGCAGCTTGTCACTAGCGGGGGAGTACACCGGGGAGCTGTTTTTT	CASSLSLAGEYTGELFF
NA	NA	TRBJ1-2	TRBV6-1	TGTGCCAGCAGTGAAAGAAGGGGGGGAGGGGGTAACTATGGCTACACCTTC	CASSERRGGGGNYGYTF
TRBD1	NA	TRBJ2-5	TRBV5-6	TGTGCCAGCAGCTTGTTCCGGGACAGGGTTCTGTGGGCGGAGACCCAGTACTTC	CASSLFRDRVLWAETQYF
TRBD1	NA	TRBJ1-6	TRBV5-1	TGCGCCAGCAGCCGGGACAGGGGGACCCAGGGGGCCCTCCACTTT	CASSRDRGTQGALHF
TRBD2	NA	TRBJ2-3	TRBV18	TGTGCCAGCTCACCACAGACTAGCGGCCACACAGATACGCAGTATTTT	CASSPQTSGHTDTQYF
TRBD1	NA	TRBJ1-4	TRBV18	TGTGCCAGCTCTCTCGGACAGGATAATGAAAAACTGTTTTTT	CASSLGQDNEKLFF
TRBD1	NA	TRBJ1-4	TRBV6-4	TGTGCCAGCAGAGAGTTCCTTGGACAGGGCCTTAATGAAAAACTGTTTTTT	CASREFLGQGLNEKLFF
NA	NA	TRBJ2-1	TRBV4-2	TGTGCCAGCAGCCAAGATCAGAGGAAGCAGTTCTTC	CASSQDQRKQFF
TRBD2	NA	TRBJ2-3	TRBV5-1	TGCGCCAGCAGCTCACAGCGGGAGGGCTTGAATACGCAGTATTTT	CASSSQREGLNTQYF
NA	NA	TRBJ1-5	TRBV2	TGTGCCAGCAAAGGGCGGGAGGACAGCAATCAGCCCCAGCATTTT	CASKGREDSNQPQHF
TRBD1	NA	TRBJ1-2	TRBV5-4	TGTGCCAGCAGCACTGGACAGGGCCCTTATGGCTACACCTTC	CASSTGQGPYGYTF
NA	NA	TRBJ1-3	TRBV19	TGTGCCAGCAACAGGGCAGGCTCTGGAAACACCATATATTTT	CASNRAGSGNTIYF
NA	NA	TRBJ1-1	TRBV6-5	TGTGCCAGCAGTTACTCCCCAGGGGCCATGAACACTGAAGCTTTCTTT	CASSYSPGAMNTEAFF
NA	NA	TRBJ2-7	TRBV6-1	TGTGCCAGCAGTGAATGGAGCAGTGGGTCCTACGAGCAGTACTTC	CASSEWSSGSYEQYF
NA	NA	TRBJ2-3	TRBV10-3	TGTGCCATCACGATGGGGGGTACAGATACGCAGTATTTT	CAITMGGTDTQYF
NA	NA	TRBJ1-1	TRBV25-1	TGTGCCAGCAGTGCAACCGGGAGGGACACTGAAGCTTTCTTT	CASSATGRDTEAFF